This T cell receptor (beta chain) appears in the sequencing data of a study of blood T cell repertoires in COVID-19. The ends were cut back, 3 bases at V and 0 bases at J, with 4 bases in the middle. This CDR3 is 13 amino acids long. The repertoire was sequenced with immunoSEQ multiplex PCR; TCRdb's copy has only in-frame clones and lacks some. The sample holds 60,000 or so clones, approximately 80% seen once. This clone showed up just once. Sequences were obtained from peripheral blood. This clonotype was sampled from a man under 40 with COVID-19, enrolled during active disease. The gene calls are TRBV12-3 or TRBV12-4 and TRBJ2-3; the D is unclear. CDR3 sequence reads: CASSFLSTDTQYF. CDR3 bases: TGTGCCAGCAGTTTCCTGAGCACAGATACGCAGTATTTT.